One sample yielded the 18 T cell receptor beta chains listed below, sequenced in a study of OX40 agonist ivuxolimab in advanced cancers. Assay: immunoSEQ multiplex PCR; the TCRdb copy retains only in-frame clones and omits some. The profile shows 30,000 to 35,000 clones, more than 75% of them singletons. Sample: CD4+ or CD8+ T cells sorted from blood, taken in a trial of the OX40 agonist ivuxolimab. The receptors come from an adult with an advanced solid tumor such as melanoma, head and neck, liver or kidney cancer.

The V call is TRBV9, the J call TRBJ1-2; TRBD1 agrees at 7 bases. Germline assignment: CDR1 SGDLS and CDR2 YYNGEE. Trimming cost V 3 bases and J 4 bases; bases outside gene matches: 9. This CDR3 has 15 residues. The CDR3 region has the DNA TGTGCCAGCAGCGCTCGGACAGGCAGCATCTATGGCTACACCTTC. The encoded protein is CASSARTGSIYGYTF.

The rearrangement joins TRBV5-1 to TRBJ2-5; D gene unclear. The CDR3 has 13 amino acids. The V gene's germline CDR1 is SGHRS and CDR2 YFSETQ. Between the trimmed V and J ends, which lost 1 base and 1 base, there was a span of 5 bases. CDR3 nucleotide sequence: TGCGCCAGCAGCTTGAATCTCCAAGAGACCCAGTACTTC. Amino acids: CASSLNLQETQYF.

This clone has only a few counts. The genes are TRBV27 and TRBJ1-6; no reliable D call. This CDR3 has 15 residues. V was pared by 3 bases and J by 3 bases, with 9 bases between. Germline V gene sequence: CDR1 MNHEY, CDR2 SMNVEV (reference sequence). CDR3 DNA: TGTGCCAGCAGTTTCCTTCCCCTCTATAATTCACCCCTCCACTTT. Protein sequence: CASSFLPLYNSPLHF.

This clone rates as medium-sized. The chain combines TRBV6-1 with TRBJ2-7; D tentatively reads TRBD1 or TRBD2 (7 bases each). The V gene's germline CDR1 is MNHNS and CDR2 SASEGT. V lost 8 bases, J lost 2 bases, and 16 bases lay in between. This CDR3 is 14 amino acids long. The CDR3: CASLGQGGPYEQYF. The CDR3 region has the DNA TGTGCCAGCCTGGGGCAGGGGGGGCCCTACGAGCAGTACTTC.

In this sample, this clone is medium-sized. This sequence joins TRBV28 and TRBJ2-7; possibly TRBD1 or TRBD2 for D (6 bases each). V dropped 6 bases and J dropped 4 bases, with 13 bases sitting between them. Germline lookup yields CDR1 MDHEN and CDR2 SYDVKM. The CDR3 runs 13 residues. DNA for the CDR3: TGTGCCAGCAGCATTCGGGGGCGATACGAGCAGTACTTC. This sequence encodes CASSIRGRYEQYF. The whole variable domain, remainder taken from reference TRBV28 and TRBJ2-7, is DVKVTQSSRYLVKRTGEKVFLECVQDMDHENMFWYRQDPGLGLRLIYFSYDVKMKEKGDIPEGYSVSREKKERFSLILESASTNQTSMYLCASSIRGRYEQYFGPGTRLTVT.

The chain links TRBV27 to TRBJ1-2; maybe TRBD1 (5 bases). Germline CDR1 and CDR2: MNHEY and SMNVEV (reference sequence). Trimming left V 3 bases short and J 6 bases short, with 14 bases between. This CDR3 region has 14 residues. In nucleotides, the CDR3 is TGTGCCAGCAGTTTCGGGCGGGGACTAGATGGCTACACCTTC. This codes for CASSFGRGLDGYTF.

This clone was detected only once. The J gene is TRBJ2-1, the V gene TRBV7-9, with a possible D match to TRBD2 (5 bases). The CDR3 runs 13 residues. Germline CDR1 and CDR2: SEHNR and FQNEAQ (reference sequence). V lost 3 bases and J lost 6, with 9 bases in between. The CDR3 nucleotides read TGTGCCAGCAGCTTCCCCCGGGGCAATGAGCAGTTCTTC. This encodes CASSFPRGNEQFF.

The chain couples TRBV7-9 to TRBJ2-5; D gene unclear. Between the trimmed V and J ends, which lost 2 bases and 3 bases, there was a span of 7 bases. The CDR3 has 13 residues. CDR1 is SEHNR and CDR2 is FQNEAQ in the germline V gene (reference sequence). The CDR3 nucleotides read TGTGCCAGCAGCTTACCAGCTGAAGAGACCCAGTACTTC. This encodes CASSLPAEETQYF.

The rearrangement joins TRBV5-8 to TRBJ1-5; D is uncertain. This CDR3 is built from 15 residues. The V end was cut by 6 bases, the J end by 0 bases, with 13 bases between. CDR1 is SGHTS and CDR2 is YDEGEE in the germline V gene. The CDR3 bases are TGTGCCAGCACCTGGGAAGGGAATAGCAATCAGCCCCAGCATTTT. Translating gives CASTWEGNSNQPQHF.

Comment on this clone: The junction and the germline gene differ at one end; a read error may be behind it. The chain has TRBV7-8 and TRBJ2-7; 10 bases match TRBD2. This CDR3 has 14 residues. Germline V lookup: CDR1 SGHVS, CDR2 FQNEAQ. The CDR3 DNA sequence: TGTGCCAGCAGCATAGCGGGGGGAAACTACGAGCAGTACTTC. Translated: CASSIAGGNYEQYF.

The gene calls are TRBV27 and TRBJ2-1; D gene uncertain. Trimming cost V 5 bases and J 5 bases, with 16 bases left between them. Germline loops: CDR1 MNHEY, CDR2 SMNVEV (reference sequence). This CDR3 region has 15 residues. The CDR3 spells CASSPSQAANNEQFF. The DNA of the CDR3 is TGTGCCAGCAGTCCCTCCCAGGCCGCTAACAATGAGCAGTTCTTC.

CDR3 bases: TGTGCCAGCGGGATTTGGGGCAATGAGCAGTTCTTC. This sequence encodes CASGIWGNEQFF. This chain uses TRBV28 with TRBJ2-1; no clear D. Trimming removed 8 bases from V and 6 bases from J, with 11 bases in between. Germline V gives CDR1 MDHEN, CDR2 SYDVKM. The CDR3 extends over 12 amino acids.

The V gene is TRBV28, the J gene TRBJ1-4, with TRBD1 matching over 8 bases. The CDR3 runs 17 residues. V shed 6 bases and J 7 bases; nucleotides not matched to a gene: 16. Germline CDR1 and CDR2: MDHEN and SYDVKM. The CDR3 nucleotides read TGTGCCAGCAGACCAAATGGGATGGACAGGGAGGGTGAAAAACTGTTTTTT. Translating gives CASRPNGMDREGEKLFF.

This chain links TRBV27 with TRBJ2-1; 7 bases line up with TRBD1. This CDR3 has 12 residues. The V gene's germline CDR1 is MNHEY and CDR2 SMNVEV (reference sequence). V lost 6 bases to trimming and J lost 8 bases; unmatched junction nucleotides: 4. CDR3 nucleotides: TGTGCCAGCAGGACAGGGTTGGATGAGCAGTTCTTC. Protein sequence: CASRTGLDEQFF.

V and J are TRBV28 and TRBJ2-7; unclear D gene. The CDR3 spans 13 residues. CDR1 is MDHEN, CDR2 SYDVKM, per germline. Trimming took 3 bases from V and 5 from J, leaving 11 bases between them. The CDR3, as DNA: TGTGCCAGCAGTTTGACCCCTATTCACGAGCAGTACTTC. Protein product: CASSLTPIHEQYF.

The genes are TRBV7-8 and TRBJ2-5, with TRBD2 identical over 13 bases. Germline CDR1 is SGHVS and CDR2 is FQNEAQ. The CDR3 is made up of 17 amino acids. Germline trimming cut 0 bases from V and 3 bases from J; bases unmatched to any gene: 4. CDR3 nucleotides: TGTGCCAGCAGCTTAGCTAGGACTAGCGGGGGAGAAGAGACCCAGTACTTC. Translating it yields CASSLARTSGGEETQYF. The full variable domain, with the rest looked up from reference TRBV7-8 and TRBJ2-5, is GAGVSQSPRYKVAKRGQDVALRCDPISGHVSLFWYQQALGQGPEFLTYFQNEAQLDKSGLPSDRFFAERPEGSVSTLKIQRTQQEDSAVYLCASSLARTSGGEETQYFGPGTRLLVL.

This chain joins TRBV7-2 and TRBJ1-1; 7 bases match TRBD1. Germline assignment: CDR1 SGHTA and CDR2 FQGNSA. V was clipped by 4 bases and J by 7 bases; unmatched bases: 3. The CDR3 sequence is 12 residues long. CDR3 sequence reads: CASSWRDSEAFF. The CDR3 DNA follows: TGTGCCAGCAGCTGGCGGGACAGTGAAGCTTTCTTT. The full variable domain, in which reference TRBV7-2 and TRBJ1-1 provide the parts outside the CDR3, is GAGVSQSPSNKVTEKGKDVELRCDPISGHTALYWYRQSLGQGLEFLIYFQGNSAPDKSGLPSDRFSAERTGGSVSTLTIQRTQQEDSAVYLCASSWRDSEAFFGQGTRLTVV.

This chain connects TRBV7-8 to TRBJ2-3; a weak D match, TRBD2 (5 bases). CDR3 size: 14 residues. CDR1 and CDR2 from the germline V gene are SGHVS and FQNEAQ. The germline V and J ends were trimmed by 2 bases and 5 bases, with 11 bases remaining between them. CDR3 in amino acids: CASSLQVRGDTQYF. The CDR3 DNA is TGTGCCAGCAGCTTACAGGTCCGGGGAGATACGCAGTATTTT.